The 21 T cell receptor beta chains in this list originate from one sample, sequenced in a study of control samples from healthy donors and cancer patients (dated by TCRdb to 2020 to 2021). The method was the immunoSEQ multiplex PCR assay. Sourced from immuneACCESS, this table was stored by TCRdb with only in-frame sequences that have V and J called. A share of the clones is absent; for the studies checked, an unresolved V gene accounts for under half, and the remainder has no known explanation. For this sample the table gives approximately 49,000 clones, of which roughly 85% were detected only once. Less than 3.5% of the sample is taken by the ten largest. Sample: PBMCs. The receptors derive from a woman in her fifties or sixties with lung cancer.

The J gene is TRBJ1-3, the V gene TRBV2; D unclear. The CDR3 sequence is 14 residues long. From germline, CDR1 is SNHLY and CDR2 FYNNEI. The V end lost 2 bases, the J end lost 4 bases, and 9 bases lay between the germline ends. The CDR3 DNA reads TGTGCCAGCAGTGAAAATACCAGGGGAAACACCATATATTTT. Translation gives CASSENTRGNTIYF.

Note on this clone: Other DNA sequences in this specimen translate into the identical CDR3. The genes are TRBV7-2 and TRBJ2-5, with D perhaps TRBD2 (6 bases). The V end lost 1 base, the J end lost 5 bases, and 8 bases lay between the germline ends. Germline CDR1 and CDR2: SGHTA and FQGNSA. The CDR3 consists of 13 residues. CDR3 region: CASSLGRGETQYF. The DNA of the CDR3 is TGTGCCAGCAGCTTAGGTCGGGGGGAGACCCAGTACTTC. The full variable domain, in which reference TRBV7-2 and TRBJ2-5 provide the parts outside the CDR3, is GAGVSQSPSNKVTEKGKDVELRCDPISGHTALYWYRQSLGQGLEFLIYFQGNSAPDKSGLPSDRFSAERTGGSVSTLTIQRTQQEDSAVYLCASSLGRGETQYFGPGTRLLVL.

This clone was picked up one time. This rearrangement joins TRBV6-2 or TRBV6-3 to TRBJ1-5; no clear D gene. The V end was cut by 2 bases, the J end by 5 bases, with 4 bases between. CDR1 is MNHEY and CDR2 is SVGEGT in the germline V gene. This CDR3 has 12 amino acids. The CDR3 here is CASSYSYQPQHF. The CDR3 DNA follows: TGTGCCAGCAGTTACAGCTATCAGCCCCAGCATTTT.

This sequence joins TRBV27 and TRBJ1-1, with D possibly TRBD1 on 6 matching bases. V was pared by 5 bases and J by 3 bases, with 16 bases between. This CDR3 has 15 residues. Germline V gene lookup returns CDR1 MNHEY and CDR2 SMNVEV (reference sequence). For the CDR3, the DNA is TGTGCCAGCAGTCCGCGGACAGTATATTACACTGAAGCTTTCTTT. This encodes CASSPRTVYYTEAFF.

The J gene is TRBJ1-1, the V gene TRBV19; unclear D gene. The CDR3 sequence is 14 residues long. Germline V gene data show CDR1 as LNHDA and CDR2 as SQIVND (reference sequence). V shed 4 bases and J shed 6 bases, with 15 bases lying between them. This CDR3 is CASSNLRDSAEAFF. The CDR3 nucleotides read TGTGCCAGTAGTAACCTCAGAGATAGTGCTGAAGCTTTCTTT.

About this clone itself: Additional DNA sequences in this sample encode the identical CDR3. The chain joins TRBV3-1 (or the pseudogene TRBV3-2) to TRBJ2-1; maybe TRBD2 (6 bases). CDR3 length: 13 amino acids. V was trimmed by 7 bases and J by 12 bases, leaving 19 bases between them. The V gene's germline CDR1 is LGHDT and CDR2 YNNKEL (reference sequence). The CDR3 here is CASMGEVGGGQFF. CDR3 coding DNA: TGTGCCAGCATGGGGGAGGTGGGTGGAGGGCAGTTCTTC.

This clone was seen a single time. The J gene is TRBJ2-2, the V gene TRBV6-6; D gene ambiguous. V was trimmed by 5 bases and J by 1 base, leaving 5 bases between them. Germline loops: CDR1 MNHNY, CDR2 SVGAGI (reference sequence). The CDR3 is made up of 13 amino acids. CDR3 DNA: TGTGCCAGCAGTCGACAGAACACCGGGGAGCTGTTTTTT. As protein: CASSRQNTGELFF.

The V and J genes are TRBV7-3 and TRBJ2-1; tentatively, D is TRBD2 (6 bases). This CDR3 is 16 amino acids long. V was pared by 5 bases and J by 0 bases, with 14 bases between. The germline V gene has CDR1 SGHTA and CDR2 FQGTGA. CDR3 in amino acids: CASSLSGGSSYNEQFF. The CDR3 DNA reads TGTGCCAGCAGCCTCTCCGGGGGTAGCTCCTACAATGAGCAGTTCTTC.

The chain joins TRBV11-2 to TRBJ2-1; 7 bases are shared with TRBD2. The junction had 6 bases not matched to a gene; V was cut back by 3 bases and J by 7 bases. Germline assignment: CDR1 SGHAT and CDR2 FQNNGV. This CDR3 region has 14 residues. The CDR3 bases are TGTGCCAGCAGCTTCCGGGACGGGGGGAATGAGCAGTTCTTC. It codes for CASSFRDGGNEQFF.

The V gene is TRBV18, the J gene TRBJ1-1; 8 bases line up with TRBD1. Trimming at V came to 2 bases and at J to 6 bases, leaving 5 bases not matched to a gene. From germline, CDR1 is KGHSH and CDR2 LQKENI. CDR3 size: 14 residues. CDR3: CASSPDGQGAEAFF. DNA for the CDR3: TGTGCCAGCTCACCAGACGGACAGGGCGCTGAAGCTTTCTTT.

V is TRBV28 and J is TRBJ1-3; D is uncertain. The CDR3 totals 16 residues. V lost 6 bases and J lost 0, with 15 bases in between. Germline CDR1 MDHEN, CDR2 SYDVKM. The CDR3: CASSTGLSPSGNTIYF. DNA of the CDR3: TGTGCCAGCAGCACGGGCCTTTCCCCCTCTGGAAACACCATATATTTT.

Worth noting for this clone: The sample holds other DNA sequences that translate to the same CDR3. V and J are TRBV24-1 and TRBJ1-4; 9 bases agree with TRBD1. V lost 2 bases, J lost 8 bases, and 5 bases stayed unmatched. Germline CDR1 is KGHDR and CDR2 is SFDVKD. The CDR3 is 15 residues long. In DNA form, the CDR3 reads TGTGCCACCAGTGATTCGGGACAGGGAGGAGAAAAACTGTTTTTT. Its protein is CATSDSGQGGEKLFF.

The chain links TRBV7-9 to TRBJ2-7; TRBD1 aligns across 8 bases. The ends lost 1 base at V and 4 bases at J; junction bases unmatched: 3. From germline, CDR1 is SEHNR and CDR2 FQNEAQ (reference sequence). The CDR3 contains 14 residues. CDR3 nucleotide sequence: TGTGCCAGCAGCTTAGGAGGACAGGGATACGAGCAGTACTTC. It yields the protein CASSLGGQGYEQYF.

The rearrangement uses TRBV5-1 and TRBJ2-7; 8 nucleotides align to TRBD1. The CDR3 totals 14 residues. V trimming: 4 bases; J trimming: 2 bases; junction bases outside the gene matches: 5. Germline V gives CDR1 SGHRS, CDR2 YFSETQ. CDR3 loop: CASSPRQGTYEQYF. The CDR3 DNA reads as TGCGCCAGCAGCCCAAGACAGGGGACCTACGAGCAGTACTTC.

In this sample, this clone turned up once. CDR3 region: CASSLGTWGETQYF. Here the CDR3 DNA reads TGTGCCAGCAGCCTCGGGACTTGGGGGGAGACCCAGTACTTC. The V and J genes are TRBV5-6 and TRBJ2-5, with a weak D call TRBD2 (6 bases). CDR1 and CDR2 from the germline V gene are SGHDT and YYEEEE. CDR3 length: 14 amino acids. Trimming shortened V by 4 bases and J by 5 bases, and 15 bases separated the two germline ends.

The chain uses TRBV4-3 and TRBJ2-5, with D tentatively TRBD2 (7 bases). CDR1 and CDR2 from the germline V gene are LGHNA and YSLEER. The ends were cut back, 5 bases at V and 3 bases at J, with 13 bases in the middle. The CDR3 runs 14 residues. This chain's CDR3 is CASSLRGREETQYF. The CDR3 DNA reads as TGCGCCAGCAGCTTAAGGGGGAGGGAAGAGACCCAGTACTTC.

The V and J genes are TRBV7-2 and TRBJ1-5; D is undetermined. V gave up 2 bases and J gave up 0 bases, with 5 bases separating them. Germline V CDR1 and CDR2: SGHTA, FQGNSA. This CDR3 is 14 amino acids long. This CDR3 is CASSLQNSNQPQHF. The CDR3 nucleotides are TGTGCCAGCAGCTTACAAAATAGCAATCAGCCCCAGCATTTT. Using reference TRBV7-2 and TRBJ1-5 for the parts outside the CDR3, the full variable domain is GAGVSQSPSNKVTEKGKDVELRCDPISGHTALYWYRQSLGQGLEFLIYFQGNSAPDKSGLPSDRFSAERTGGSVSTLTIQRTQQEDSAVYLCASSLQNSNQPQHFGDGTRLSIL.

This clone was counted a few times. The gene calls are TRBV7-9 and TRBJ1-1, with D possibly matching TRBD1 (6 bases). The germline V gene encodes CDR1 SEHNR and CDR2 FQNEAQ (reference sequence). Trimming removed 7 bases at V and 0 bases at J, with 12 bases between. The CDR3 spans 14 residues. CDR3 nucleotides: TGTGCCAGCAACCCGGACAGCATGAACACTGAAGCTTTCTTT. This gives the protein CASNPDSMNTEAFF.

This clone was counted a single time. This chain joins TRBV7-9 and TRBJ2-7; either TRBD1 or TRBD2 may fit D (5 bases each). CDR3 length equals 13 residues. V lost 5 bases and J 9 bases, leaving 17 bases between the germline ends. Germline loops: CDR1 SEHNR, CDR2 FQNEAQ (reference sequence). CDR3 coding DNA: TGTGCCAGCAGCCCAGGGACGGAGACTTGGCAGTACTTC. Protein sequence: CASSPGTETWQYF. Together with reference TRBV7-9 and TRBJ2-7, the CDR3 gives the full variable domain: DTGVSQNPRHKITKRGQNVTFRCDPISEHNRLYWYRQTLGQGPEFLTYFQNEAQLEKSRLLSDRFSAERPKGSFSTLEIQRTEQGDSAMYLCASSPGTETWQYFGPGTRLTVT.

The chain combines TRBV6-2 or TRBV6-3 with TRBJ1-1, with D unresolved. The V gene lost 8 bases and the J gene lost 1 base, with 11 bases spanning the gap. CDR3 length: 13 amino acids. Germline V gene data show CDR1 as MNHEY and CDR2 as SVGEGT. The CDR3 spells CASGREENTEAFF. The DNA of the CDR3 is TGTGCCAGCGGCCGGGAGGAGAACACTGAAGCTTTCTTT.

This clone appeared a few times. The chain links TRBV9 to TRBJ2-2, with TRBD2 matching 7 bases. Germline CDR1 SGDLS, CDR2 YYNGEE. There are 15 residues in the CDR3. The junction had 8 bases not matched to a gene; V was cut back by 4 bases and J by 5 bases. CDR3 DNA sequence: TGTGCCAGCAGCACCCAGGGACTATCTACCGGGGAGCTGTTTTTT. It translates to CASSTQGLSTGELFF.